One and the same sample provided the 8 T cell receptor beta chains below, sequenced in a study of graft-versus-host responses after intestinal transplantation. Only in-frame clones appear in the TCRdb table, and some are missing; sequencing was by immunoSEQ multiplex PCR. The sample has 73,000 or so clones, around 89% seen once. Their antigen targets remain unknown. Source: unstimulated CD8+ T cells sorted from spleen or lymph node cells, taken before transplant. The receptor set was obtained from a human donor who was the organ donor for an intestinal transplant.

The chain recombines TRBV7-2 with TRBJ1-1; D may be TRBD1 (5 bases). Germline-derived CDR1 and CDR2 are SGHTA and FQGNSA. Between the trimmed V and J ends, which lost 4 bases and 3 bases, there was a span of 9 bases. The CDR3 is 13 amino acids. CDR3 coding DNA: TGTGCCAGCAGCTCGGCAGGGTACACTGAAGCTTTCTTT. Amino acid sequence: CASSSAGYTEAFF.

The chain is built from TRBV7-9 and TRBJ2-1, with 9 bases matching TRBD2. The V segment lost 3 bases and the J segment 9 bases; nucleotides outside the gene matches: 6. The CDR3 length is 14 residues. CDR1 and CDR2 from the germline V gene are SEHNR and FQNEAQ (reference sequence). This chain's CDR3 is CASSLVGREGEQFF. As DNA, the CDR3 is TGTGCCAGCAGCTTGGTTGGGCGGGAGGGTGAGCAGTTCTTC.

In its sample, this clone was seen a few times. J is TRBJ2-7 and V is TRBV27; 10 bases match TRBD2. With 6 bases clipped from V and 2 bases from J, the junction kept 7 bases outside the gene matches. CDR1 and CDR2 from the germline V gene are MNHEY and SMNVEV (reference sequence). The CDR3 extends over 15 amino acids. This CDR3 is CASSSQRGGPYEQYV. DNA of the CDR3: TGTGCCAGCAGCTCGCAGCGGGGGGGGCCCTACGAGCAGTACGTC.

This rearrangement joins TRBV27 to TRBJ2-7; 12 bases agree with TRBD2. In germline, CDR1 is MNHEY, CDR2 SMNVEV (reference sequence). V shed 5 bases, J shed 3 bases, and the junction held 5 bases outside the gene matches. This CDR3 region has 15 residues. CDR3 nucleotide sequence: TGTGCCAGCAGTCTAGCGGGGGGGAACCTCTACGAGCAGTACGTC. This gives the protein CASSLAGGNLYEQYV.

This clone was observed once. The chain uses TRBV14 and TRBJ1-2, with no clear D. CDR1 and CDR2 from the germline V gene are SGHDN and FVKESK. Between the trimmed V and J ends, which lost 2 bases and 4 bases, there was a span of 14 bases. CDR3 length: 15 amino acids. The CDR3, as DNA: TGTGCCAGCAGCCAAATTGCAGATTTCCTCTATGGCTACACCTTC. It codes for CASSQIADFLYGYTF. Full variable domain (outside the CDR3, taken from reference TRBV14 and TRBJ1-2): EAGVTQFPSHSVIEKGQTVTLRCDPISGHDNLYWYRRVMGKEIKFLLHFVKESKQDESGMPNNRFLAERTGGTYSTLKVQPAELEDSGVYFCASSQIADFLYGYTFGSGTRLTVV.

The V gene is TRBV28, the J gene TRBJ1-1; perhaps TRBD1 as D (6 bases). CDR1 is MDHEN, CDR2 SYDVKM, per germline. Trimming took off 5 bases at V and 1 base at J, with 11 bases between the two ends. The CDR3 has 14 amino acids. As DNA, the CDR3 is TGTGCCAGCAGTCCTCTAGGGGGGAACACTGAAGCTTTCTTT. This translates into CASSPLGGNTEAFF.

The genes are TRBV6-5 and TRBJ2-3, with 15 bases identical to TRBD2. The junction had 4 bases not matched to a gene; V was cut back by 4 bases and J by 5 bases. Per the germline V gene, CDR1 is MNHEY and CDR2 is SVGAGI. CDR3 size: 16 residues. The CDR3 DNA reads TGTGCCAGCAGTTGGACTAGCGGGGGGGCAAGAGATACGCAGTATTTT. Amino acid sequence: CASSWTSGGARDTQYF.

The CDR3 bases are TGTGCCAGCACCCGGGACAGGGTGGGATCACCCCTCCACTTT. Translation gives CASTRDRVGSPLHF. The chain recombines TRBV2 with TRBJ1-6; 9 bases match TRBD1. The germline V gene encodes CDR1 SNHLY and CDR2 FYNNEI. The CDR3 is 14 amino acids. V trimming: 7 bases; J trimming: 10 bases; junction bases outside the gene matches: 8. The full variable domain, in which reference TRBV2 and TRBJ1-6 provide the parts outside the CDR3, is EPEVTQTPSHQVTQMGQEVILRCVPISNHLYFYWYRQILGQKVEFLVSFYNNEISEKSEIFDDQFSVERPDGSNFTLKIRSTKLEDSAMYFCASTRDRVGSPLHFGNGTRLTVT.